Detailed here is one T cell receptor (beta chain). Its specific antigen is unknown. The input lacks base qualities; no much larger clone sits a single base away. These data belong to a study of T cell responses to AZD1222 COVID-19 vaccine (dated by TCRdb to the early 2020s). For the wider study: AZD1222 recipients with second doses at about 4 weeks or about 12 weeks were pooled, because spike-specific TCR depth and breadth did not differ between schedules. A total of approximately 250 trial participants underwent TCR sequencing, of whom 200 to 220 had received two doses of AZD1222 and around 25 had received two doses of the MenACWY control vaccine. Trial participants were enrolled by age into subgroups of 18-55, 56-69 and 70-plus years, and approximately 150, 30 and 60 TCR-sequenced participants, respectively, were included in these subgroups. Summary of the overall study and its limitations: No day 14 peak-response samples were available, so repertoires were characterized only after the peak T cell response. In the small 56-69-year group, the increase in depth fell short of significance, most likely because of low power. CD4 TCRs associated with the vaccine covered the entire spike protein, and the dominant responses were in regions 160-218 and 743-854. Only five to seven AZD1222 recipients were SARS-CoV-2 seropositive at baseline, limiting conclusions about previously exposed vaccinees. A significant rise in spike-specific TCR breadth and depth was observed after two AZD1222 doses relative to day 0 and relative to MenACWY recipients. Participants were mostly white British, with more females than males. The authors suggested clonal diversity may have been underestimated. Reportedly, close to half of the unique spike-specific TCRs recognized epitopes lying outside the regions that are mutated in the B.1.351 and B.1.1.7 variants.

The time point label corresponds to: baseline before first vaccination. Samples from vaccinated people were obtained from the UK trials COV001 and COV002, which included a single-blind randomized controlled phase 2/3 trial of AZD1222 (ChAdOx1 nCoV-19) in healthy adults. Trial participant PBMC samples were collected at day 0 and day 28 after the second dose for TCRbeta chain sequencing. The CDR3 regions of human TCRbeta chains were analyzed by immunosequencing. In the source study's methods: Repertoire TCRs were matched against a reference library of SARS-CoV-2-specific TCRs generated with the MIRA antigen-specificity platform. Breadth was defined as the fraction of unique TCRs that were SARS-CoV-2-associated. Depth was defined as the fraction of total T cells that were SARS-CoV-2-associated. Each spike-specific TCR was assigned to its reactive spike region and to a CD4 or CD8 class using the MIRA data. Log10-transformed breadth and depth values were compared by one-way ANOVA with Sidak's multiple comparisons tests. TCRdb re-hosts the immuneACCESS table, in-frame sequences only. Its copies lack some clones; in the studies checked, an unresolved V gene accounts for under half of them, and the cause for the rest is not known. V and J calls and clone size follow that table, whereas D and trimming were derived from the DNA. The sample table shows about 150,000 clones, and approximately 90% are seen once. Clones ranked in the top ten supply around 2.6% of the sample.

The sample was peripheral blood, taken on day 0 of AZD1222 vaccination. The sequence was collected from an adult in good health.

The DNA reads as follows: TGTGCCAGCAGCAAAGGCTCGGAGCGATCCACTGAAGCTTTCTTT. Protein translation: CASSKGSERSTEAFF. The V and J segments used are TRBV21-1 and TRBJ1-1. TRBV21-1 is labeled a pseudogene. Reading from cysteine to phenylalanine, the CDR3 counts 15 amino acids. Just CDR3 DNA is preserved here, 45 bases in frame from base 1.